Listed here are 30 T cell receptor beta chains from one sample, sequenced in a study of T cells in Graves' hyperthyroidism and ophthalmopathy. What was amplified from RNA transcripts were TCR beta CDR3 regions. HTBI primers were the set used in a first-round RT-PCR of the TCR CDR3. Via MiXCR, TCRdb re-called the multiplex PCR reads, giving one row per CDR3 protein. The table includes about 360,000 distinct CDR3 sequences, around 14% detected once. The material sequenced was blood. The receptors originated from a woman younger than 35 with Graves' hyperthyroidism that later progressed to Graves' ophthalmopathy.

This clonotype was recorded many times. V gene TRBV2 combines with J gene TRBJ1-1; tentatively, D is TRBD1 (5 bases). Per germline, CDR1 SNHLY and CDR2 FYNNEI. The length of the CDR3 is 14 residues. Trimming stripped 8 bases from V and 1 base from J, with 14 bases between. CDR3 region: CASWGFLPNTEAFF. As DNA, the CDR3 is TGTGCCAGCTGGGGGTTCCTTCCGAACACTGAAGCTTTCTTT.

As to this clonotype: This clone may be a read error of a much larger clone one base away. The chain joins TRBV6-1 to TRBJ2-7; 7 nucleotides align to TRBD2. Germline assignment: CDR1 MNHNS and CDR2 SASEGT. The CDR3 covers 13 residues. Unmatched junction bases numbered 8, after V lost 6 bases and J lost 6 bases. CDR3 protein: CASRAGVACEQYF. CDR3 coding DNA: TGTGCCAGCAGGGCGGGAGTAGCCTGCGAGCAGTACTTC.

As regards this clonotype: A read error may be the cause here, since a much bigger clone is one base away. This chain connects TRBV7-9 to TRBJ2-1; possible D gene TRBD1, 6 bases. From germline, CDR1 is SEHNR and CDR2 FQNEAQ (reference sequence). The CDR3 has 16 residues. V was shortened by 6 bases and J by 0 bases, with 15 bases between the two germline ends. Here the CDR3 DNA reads TGTGCCAGCAGTCAAGCTGGGGGCTCCTCCTACAATGAGCAGTTCTTC. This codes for CASSQAGGSSYNEQFF. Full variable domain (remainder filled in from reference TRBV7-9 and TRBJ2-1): DTGVSQNPRHKITKRGQNVTFRCDPISEHNRLYWYRQTLGQGPEFLTYFQNEAQLEKSRLLSDRFSAERPKGSFSTLEIQRTEQGDSAMYLCASSQAGGSSYNEQFFGPGTRLTVL.

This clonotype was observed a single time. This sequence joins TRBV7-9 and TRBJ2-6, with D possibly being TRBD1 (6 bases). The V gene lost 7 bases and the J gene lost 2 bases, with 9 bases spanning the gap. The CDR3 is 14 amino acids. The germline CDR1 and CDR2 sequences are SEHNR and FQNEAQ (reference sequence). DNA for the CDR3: TGTGCCAGCAAAAGGGGGACTGGGGCCAACGTCCTGACTTTC. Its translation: CASKRGTGANVLTF.

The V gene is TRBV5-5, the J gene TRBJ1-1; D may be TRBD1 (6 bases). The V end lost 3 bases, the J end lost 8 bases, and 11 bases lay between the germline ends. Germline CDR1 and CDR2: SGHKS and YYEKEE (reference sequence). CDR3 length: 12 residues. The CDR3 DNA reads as TGTGCCAGCAGCTACCAGGGGTTGGAAGCTTTCTTT. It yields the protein CASSYQGLEAFF.

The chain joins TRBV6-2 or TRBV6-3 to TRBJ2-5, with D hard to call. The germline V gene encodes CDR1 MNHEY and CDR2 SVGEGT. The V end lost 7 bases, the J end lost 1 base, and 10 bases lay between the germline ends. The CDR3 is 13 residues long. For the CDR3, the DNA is TGTGCCAGCAAGTCCGGCGCCCAAGAGACCCAGTACTTC. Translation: CASKSGAQETQYF.

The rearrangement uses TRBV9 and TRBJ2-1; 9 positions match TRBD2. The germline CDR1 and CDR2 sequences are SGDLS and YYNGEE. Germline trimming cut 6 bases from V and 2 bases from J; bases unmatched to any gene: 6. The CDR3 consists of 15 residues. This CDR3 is CASNSAGGTYNEQFF. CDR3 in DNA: TGTGCCAGCAACTCAGCGGGAGGTACCTACAATGAGCAGTTCTTC.

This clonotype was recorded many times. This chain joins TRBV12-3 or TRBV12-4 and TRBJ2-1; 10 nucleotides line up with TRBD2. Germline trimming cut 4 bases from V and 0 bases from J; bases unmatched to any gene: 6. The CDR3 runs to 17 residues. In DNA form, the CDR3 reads TGTGCCAGCAGTTCAAATAGCGGGGGGAGCTCCTACAATGAGCAGTTCTTC. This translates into CASSSNSGGSSYNEQFF.

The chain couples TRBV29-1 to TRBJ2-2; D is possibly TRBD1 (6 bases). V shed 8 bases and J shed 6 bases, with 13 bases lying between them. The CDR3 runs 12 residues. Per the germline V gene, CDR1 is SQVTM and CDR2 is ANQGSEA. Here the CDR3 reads CSYYRVAGELFF. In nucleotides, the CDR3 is TGCAGCTATTACAGGGTTGCCGGGGAGCTGTTTTTT.

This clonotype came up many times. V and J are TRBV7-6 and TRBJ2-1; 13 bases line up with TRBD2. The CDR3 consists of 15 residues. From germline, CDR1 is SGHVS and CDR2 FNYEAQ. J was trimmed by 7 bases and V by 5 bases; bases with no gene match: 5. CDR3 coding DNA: TGTGCCAGCAGCCGGACTAGCGGGAGTTTTAATGAGCAGTTCTTC. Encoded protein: CASSRTSGSFNEQFF.

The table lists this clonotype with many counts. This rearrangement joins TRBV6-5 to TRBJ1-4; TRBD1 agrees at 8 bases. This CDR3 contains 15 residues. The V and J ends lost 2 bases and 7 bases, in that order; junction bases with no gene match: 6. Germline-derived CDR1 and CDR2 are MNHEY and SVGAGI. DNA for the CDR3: TGTGCCAGCAGTTACCTGGACAGGGTTGGTGAAAAACTGTTTTTT. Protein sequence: CASSYLDRVGEKLFF.

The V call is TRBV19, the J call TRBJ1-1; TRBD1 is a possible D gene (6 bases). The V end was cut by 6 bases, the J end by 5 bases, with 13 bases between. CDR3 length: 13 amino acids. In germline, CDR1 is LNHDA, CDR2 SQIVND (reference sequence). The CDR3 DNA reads TGTGCCAGTAGCTCGGGGGCGAGGACTGAAGCTTTCTTT. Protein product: CASSSGARTEAFF.

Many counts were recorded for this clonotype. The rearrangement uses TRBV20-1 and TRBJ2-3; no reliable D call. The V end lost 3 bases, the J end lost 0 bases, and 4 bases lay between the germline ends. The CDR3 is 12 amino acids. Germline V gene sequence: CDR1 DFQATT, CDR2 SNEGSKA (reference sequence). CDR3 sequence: CSARISTDTQYF. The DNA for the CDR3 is TGCAGTGCTAGGATAAGCACAGATACGCAGTATTTT.

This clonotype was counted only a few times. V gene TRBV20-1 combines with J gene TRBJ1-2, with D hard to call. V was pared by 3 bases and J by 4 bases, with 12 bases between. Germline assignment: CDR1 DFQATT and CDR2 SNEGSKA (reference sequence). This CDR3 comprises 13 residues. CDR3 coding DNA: TGCAGTGCTAGGTCTGGTCCTAGCTATGGCTACACCTTC. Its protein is CSARSGPSYGYTF.

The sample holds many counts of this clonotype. In DNA form, the CDR3 reads TGTGCCAGCAGTCACGGGGGGGGCACTTGGAACACCGGGGAGCTGTTTTTT. It specifies CASSHGGGTWNTGELFF. The V gene is TRBV28, the J gene TRBJ2-2, with 8 bases lining up with TRBD2. The CDR3 contains 17 residues. Germline lookup yields CDR1 MDHEN and CDR2 SYDVKM. The V segment lost 5 bases and the J segment 1 base; nucleotides outside the gene matches: 9.

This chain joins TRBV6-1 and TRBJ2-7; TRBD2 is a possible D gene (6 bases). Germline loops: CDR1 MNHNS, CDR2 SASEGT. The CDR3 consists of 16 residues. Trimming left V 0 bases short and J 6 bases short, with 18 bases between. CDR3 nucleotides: TGTGCCAGCAGTGAAGCGCTTCGGGGGAGAGGGCCCGAGCAGTACTTC. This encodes CASSEALRGRGPEQYF.

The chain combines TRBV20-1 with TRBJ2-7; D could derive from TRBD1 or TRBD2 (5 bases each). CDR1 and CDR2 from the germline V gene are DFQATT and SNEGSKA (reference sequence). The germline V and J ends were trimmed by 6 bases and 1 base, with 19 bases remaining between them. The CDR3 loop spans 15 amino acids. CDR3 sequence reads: CSAPTPGTLSYEQYF. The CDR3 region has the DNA TGCAGTGCCCCCACACCGGGGACCCTTTCCTACGAGCAGTACTTC.

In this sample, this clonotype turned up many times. CDR3 sequence reads: CSAEEKGGDTQYF. The CDR3 region has the DNA TGCAGTGCTGAAGAAAAAGGAGGAGATACGCAGTATTTT. The rearrangement joins TRBV20-1 to TRBJ2-3; tentatively, D is TRBD2 (5 bases). In germline, CDR1 is DFQATT, CDR2 SNEGSKA (reference sequence). The CDR3 runs to 13 residues. V gave up 5 bases and J gave up 5 bases, with 14 bases separating them.

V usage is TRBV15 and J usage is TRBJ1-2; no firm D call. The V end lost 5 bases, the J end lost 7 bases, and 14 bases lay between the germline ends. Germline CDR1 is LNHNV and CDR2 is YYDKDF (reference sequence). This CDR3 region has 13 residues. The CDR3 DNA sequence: TGTGCCACCAGCCAACGATGGATGGCTGGCTACACCTTC. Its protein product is CATSQRWMAGYTF.

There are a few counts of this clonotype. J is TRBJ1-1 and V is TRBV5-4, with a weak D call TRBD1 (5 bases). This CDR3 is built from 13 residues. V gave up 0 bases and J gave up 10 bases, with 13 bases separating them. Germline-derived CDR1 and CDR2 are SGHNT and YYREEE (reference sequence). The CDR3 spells CASSLEVGGVAFF. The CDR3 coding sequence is TGTGCCAGCAGCTTGGAAGTCGGGGGGGTAGCTTTCTTT.

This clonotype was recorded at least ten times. The CDR3 nucleotides are TGTGCCAGCAGTTCCCCTTTGGGGGACAGGCTAGCGTACCAAGAGACCCAGTACTTC. Residues: CASSSPLGDRLAYQETQYF. This rearrangement joins TRBV28 to TRBJ2-5; 8 bases line up with TRBD1. CDR1 is MDHEN, CDR2 SYDVKM, per germline. V dropped 4 bases and J dropped 0; count of bases not matched to a gene: 16. The CDR3 totals 19 residues.

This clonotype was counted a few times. The CDR3 loop is CASSPGRLNEKLFF. CDR3 bases: TGTGCCAGCAGTCCGGGACGGCTTAATGAAAAACTGTTTTTT. This chain connects TRBV3-1 to TRBJ1-4, with a tentative D call TRBD1 (5 bases). V was pared by 6 bases and J by 4 bases, with 12 bases between. The CDR3 is made up of 14 amino acids. The germline gives CDR1 LGHDT, CDR2 YNNKEL (reference sequence).

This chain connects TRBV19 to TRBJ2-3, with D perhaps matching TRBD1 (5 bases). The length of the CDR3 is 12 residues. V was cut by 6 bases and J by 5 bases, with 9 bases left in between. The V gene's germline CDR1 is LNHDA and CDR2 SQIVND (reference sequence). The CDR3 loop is CASRAGLDTQYF. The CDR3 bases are TGTGCCAGTAGGGCAGGGTTAGATACGCAGTATTTT.

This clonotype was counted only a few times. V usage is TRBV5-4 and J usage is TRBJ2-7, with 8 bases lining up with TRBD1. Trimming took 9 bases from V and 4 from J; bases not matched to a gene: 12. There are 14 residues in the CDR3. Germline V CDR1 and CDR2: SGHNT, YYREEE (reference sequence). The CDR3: CATNPDRGDYEQYF. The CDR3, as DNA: TGTGCCACCAACCCAGACAGGGGCGATTACGAGCAGTACTTC.

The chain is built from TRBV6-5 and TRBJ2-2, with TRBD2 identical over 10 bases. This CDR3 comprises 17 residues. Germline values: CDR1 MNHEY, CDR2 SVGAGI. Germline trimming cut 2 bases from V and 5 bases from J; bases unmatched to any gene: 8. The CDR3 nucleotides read TGTGCCAGCAGTTACAGGCTAGCGGGAGAGGGGACCGGGGAGCTGTTTTTT. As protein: CASSYRLAGEGTGELFF.

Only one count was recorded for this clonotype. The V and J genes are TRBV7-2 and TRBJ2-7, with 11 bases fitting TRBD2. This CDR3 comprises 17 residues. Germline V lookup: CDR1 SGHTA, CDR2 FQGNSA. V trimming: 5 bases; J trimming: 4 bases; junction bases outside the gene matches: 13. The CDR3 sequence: CASSNFLRGLAAYEQYF. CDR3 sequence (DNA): TGTGCCAGCAGCAATTTTTTAAGGGGACTAGCGGCGTACGAGCAGTACTTC.

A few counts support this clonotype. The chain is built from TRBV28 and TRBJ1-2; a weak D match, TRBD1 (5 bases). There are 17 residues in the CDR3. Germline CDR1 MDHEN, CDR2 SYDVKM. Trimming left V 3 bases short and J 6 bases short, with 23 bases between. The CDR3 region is CASSFLLRGQINHGYTF. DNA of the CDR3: TGTGCCAGCAGTTTTCTCCTACGCGGACAAATAAATCATGGCTACACCTTC.

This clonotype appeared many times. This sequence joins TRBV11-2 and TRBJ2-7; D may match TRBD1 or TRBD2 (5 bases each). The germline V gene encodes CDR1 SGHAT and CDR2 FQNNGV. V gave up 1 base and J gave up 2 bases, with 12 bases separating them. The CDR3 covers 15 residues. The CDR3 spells CASSLVGVAPYEQYF. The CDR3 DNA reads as TGTGCCAGCAGCTTAGTGGGGGTTGCACCCTACGAGCAGTACTTC.

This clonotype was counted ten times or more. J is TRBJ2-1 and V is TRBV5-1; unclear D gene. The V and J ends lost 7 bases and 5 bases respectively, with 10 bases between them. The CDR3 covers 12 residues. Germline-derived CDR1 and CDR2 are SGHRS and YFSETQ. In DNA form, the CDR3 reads TGCGCCAGCTATACCTGGGACAATGAGCAGTTCTTC. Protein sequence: CASYTWDNEQFF.

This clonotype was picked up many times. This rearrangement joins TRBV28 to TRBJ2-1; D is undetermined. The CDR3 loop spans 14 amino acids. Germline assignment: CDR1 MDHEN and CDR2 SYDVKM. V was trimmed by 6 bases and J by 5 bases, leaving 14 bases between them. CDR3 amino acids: CASSLLAIDNEQFF. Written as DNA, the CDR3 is TGTGCCAGCAGCCTATTAGCTATTGACAATGAGCAGTTCTTC. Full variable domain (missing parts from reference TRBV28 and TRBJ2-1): DVKVTQSSRYLVKRTGEKVFLECVQDMDHENMFWYRQDPGLGLRLIYFSYDVKMKEKGDIPEGYSVSREKKERFSLILESASTNQTSMYLCASSLLAIDNEQFFGPGTRLTVL.